Each of the 26 T cell receptor beta chains below was sequenced from the same sample in a study of blood T cell repertoires in COVID-19. Clones were sequenced by immunoSEQ multiplex PCR, and TCRdb holds only the in-frame ones, with some missing. The table shows roughly 60,000 clones, with more than 90% occurring only once. The material sequenced was peripheral blood. Receptors were obtained from a human donor in a cohort sampled during active COVID-19.

The chain joins TRBV5-4 to TRBJ2-1; D perhaps matches TRBD2 (5 bases). V was clipped by 2 bases and J by 4 bases, with 13 bases between them. Germline V CDR1 and CDR2: SGHNT, YYREEE (reference sequence). This CDR3 region has 15 residues. CDR3 nucleotide sequence: TGTGCCAGCAGCTTAGCAGCGGACTTATACAATGAGCAGTTCTTC. Protein: CASSLAADLYNEQFF.

The rearrangement links TRBV3-1 (or the pseudogene TRBV3-2) to TRBJ1-2, with D maybe TRBD1 (6 bases). The CDR3 has 15 amino acids. The germline V gene encodes CDR1 LGHDT and CDR2 YNNKEL (reference sequence). The V and J ends lost 4 bases and 5 bases respectively, with 17 bases between them. The CDR3 spells CASSPSGRDTYGYTF. The CDR3 DNA follows: TGTGCCAGCAGCCCGTCGGGGAGGGACACGTATGGCTACACCTTC.

The chain has TRBV3-1 (or the pseudogene TRBV3-2) and TRBJ2-7, with D tentatively TRBD1 (6 bases). Germline CDR1 is LGHDT and CDR2 is YNNKEL (reference sequence). The CDR3 sequence is 15 residues long. Trimming took off 1 base at V and 3 bases at J, with 13 bases between the two ends. CDR3 DNA sequence: TGTGCCAGCAGCCAAGGGCAACAGGGATACTACGAGCAGTACTTC. Translation: CASSQGQQGYYEQYF.

The chain recombines TRBV5-5 with TRBJ2-7; D might be TRBD2 (6 bases). V lost 4 bases to trimming and J lost 0 bases, with 11 bases between them. Germline-derived CDR1 and CDR2 are SGHKS and YYEKEE (reference sequence). This CDR3 region has 14 residues. The CDR3 nucleotides are TGTGCCAGCAGCCGCCGGGAGAGCTCCTACGAGCAGTACTTC. This codes for CASSRRESSYEQYF.

The chain has TRBV11-3 and TRBJ2-2, with D possibly matching TRBD1 (6 bases). Germline lookup yields CDR1 SGHNT and CDR2 YENEEA. V was pared by 1 base and J by 6 bases, with 6 bases between. The CDR3 totals 13 residues. For the CDR3, the DNA is TGTGCCAGCAGCTTAGGACAGGCCGGGGAGCTGTTTTTT. This translates into CASSLGQAGELFF. Variable domain in full (rest from reference TRBV11-3 and TRBJ2-2): EAGVVQSPRYKIIEKKQPVAFWCNPISGHNTLYWYLQNLGQGPELLIRYENEEAVDDSQLPKDRFSAERLKGVDSTLKIQPAELGDSAVYLCASSLGQAGELFFGEGSRLTVL.

In this sample, this clone turned up once. The chain couples TRBV7-9 to TRBJ1-2, with TRBD1 matching 8 bases. V lost 5 bases, J lost 7 bases, and 12 bases stayed unmatched. The CDR3 is 15 amino acids. The germline V gene has CDR1 SEHNR and CDR2 FQNEAQ (reference sequence). In nucleotides, the CDR3 is TGTGCCAGCAGCAGCGTAAGACAGGGGTTCAGTGGCTACACCTTC. Residues: CASSSVRQGFSGYTF.

V and J are TRBV3-1 (or the pseudogene TRBV3-2) and TRBJ1-5, with unresolved D. With 2 bases removed from V and 5 bases from J, the gap between germline ends came to 4 bases. The CDR3 sequence is 12 residues long. Germline lookup yields CDR1 LGHDT and CDR2 YNNKEL (reference sequence). The CDR3 sequence: CASSQLDQPQHF. CDR3 in DNA: TGTGCCAGCAGCCAACTAGATCAGCCCCAGCATTTT.

The count of this clone is one. V and J are TRBV27 and TRBJ1-1; 12 bases map to TRBD1. This CDR3 has 16 amino acids. The V gene's germline CDR1 is MNHEY and CDR2 SMNVEV (reference sequence). The V gene end was trimmed by 3 bases and the J gene end by 4 bases; junction bases not matched to a gene: 6. For the CDR3, the DNA is TGTGCCAGCAGTTTCACCGGGACAGGGGGCTTCACTGAAGCTTTCTTT. Its translation: CASSFTGTGGFTEAFF.

V and J are TRBV7-2 and TRBJ2-7; the match to TRBD2 covers 14 bases. CDR3 length: 16 residues. The V gene end was trimmed by 6 bases and the J gene end by 5 bases; junction bases not matched to a gene: 9. CDR1 and CDR2 from the germline V gene are SGHTA and FQGNSA. The CDR3, as DNA: TGTGCCAGCAGAGCCCCGGGACTAGCGGGAGACGACGAGCAGTACTTC. Translating it yields CASRAPGLAGDDEQYF.

The V gene is TRBV24-1, the J gene TRBJ2-3, with 7 positions matching TRBD2. The CDR3 is 15 residues long. With V trimmed by 3 bases and J by 2 bases, 4 bases remained unmatched. Germline V gene lookup returns CDR1 KGHDR and CDR2 SFDVKD. The CDR3 loop is CATSDSGTYTDTQYF. Here the CDR3 DNA reads TGTGCCACCAGTGATAGCGGGACCTACACAGATACGCAGTATTTT.

The chain couples TRBV5-1 to TRBJ2-2, with 10 bases lining up with TRBD1. The germline V gene has CDR1 SGHRS and CDR2 YFSETQ. The CDR3 covers 15 residues. After removal of 3 bases from V and 3 bases from J, the junction contained 2 bases not matched to a gene. The CDR3 region has the DNA TGCGCCAGCAGCTGGGGACAGGGGTACACCGGGGAGCTGTTTTTT. Protein product: CASSWGQGYTGELFF.

V gene TRBV3-1 (or the pseudogene TRBV3-2) combines with J gene TRBJ2-1, with D possibly matching TRBD2 (7 bases). The CDR3 spans 20 residues. Germline CDR1 reads LGHDT; CDR2 reads YNNKEL (reference sequence). V was trimmed by 4 bases and J by 1 base, leaving 26 bases between them. The CDR3 spells CASSLVGGGSNSLSYNEQFF. As DNA, the CDR3 is TGTGCCAGCAGCCTCGTGGGGGGCGGGAGTAATTCCCTTTCCTACAATGAGCAGTTCTTC.

The V call is TRBV7-9, the J call TRBJ1-1; possibly TRBD1 for D (5 bases). Germline loops: CDR1 SEHNR, CDR2 FQNEAQ (reference sequence). V was pared by 5 bases and J by 4 bases, with 23 bases between. The CDR3 runs 17 residues. The CDR3 bases are TGTGCCAGCAGCCCTAGTGGGGCAACGGGGGGACGCACTGAAGCTTTCTTT. Residues: CASSPSGATGGRTEAFF.

The chain joins TRBV3-1 (or the pseudogene TRBV3-2) to TRBJ2-7; TRBD1 matches 9 bases. Germline V gene data show CDR1 as LGHDT and CDR2 as YNNKEL (reference sequence). The CDR3 is made up of 14 amino acids. The V segment lost 4 bases and the J segment 2 bases; nucleotides outside the gene matches: 3. The CDR3 protein is CASSPGQGTYEQYF. Here the CDR3 DNA reads TGTGCCAGCAGCCCGGGACAGGGCACCTACGAGCAGTACTTC.

This chain links TRBV18 with TRBJ1-3, with no clear D. This CDR3 is built from 15 residues. Trimming stripped 2 bases from V and 0 bases from J, with 8 bases between. The germline V gene encodes CDR1 KGHSH and CDR2 LQKENI. The CDR3 coding sequence is TGTGCCAGCTCACCAAGTTCAGACTCTGGAAACACCATATATTTT. Protein: CASSPSSDSGNTIYF.

This clone was seen just once. The chain links TRBV21-1 to TRBJ1-5; TRBD1 is the table's D call and was not checked against the DNA. TRBV21-1 is classified as a pseudogene. CDR3 length: 16 amino acids. CDR3 coding DNA: TGTGCCAGCAGCAAAGGACGACAGGCCCCCAATCAGCCCCAGCATTTT. Protein product: CASSKGRQAPNQPQHF.

The chain carries TRBV11-2 and TRBJ2-5; 9 bases map to TRBD1. Trimming removed 4 bases from V and 5 bases from J; junction bases left unmatched: 8. Germline CDR1 reads SGHAT; CDR2 reads FQNNGV. This CDR3 has 15 amino acids. The CDR3 loop reads CASSSGTGSAETQYF. Here the CDR3 DNA reads TGTGCCAGCAGCTCCGGGACAGGGTCGGCGGAGACCCAGTACTTC.

In DNA form, the CDR3 reads TGCGCCAGCAGCTTGGGTCGGGGCACTGAAGCTTTCTTT. Residues: CASSLGRGTEAFF. The chain employs TRBV5-1 and TRBJ1-1; D is unclear. The CDR3 totals 13 residues. Germline lookup yields CDR1 SGHRS and CDR2 YFSETQ. V lost 0 bases and J 4 bases, leaving 7 bases between the germline ends.

This clone has only one observation. The chain joins TRBV28 to TRBJ2-7; possibly TRBD2 for D (6 bases). Germline values: CDR1 MDHEN, CDR2 SYDVKM. The CDR3 totals 14 residues. Trimming cost V 8 bases and J 0 bases, with 14 bases left between them. CDR3 sequence reads: CASRTGTLSYEQYF. DNA of the CDR3: TGTGCCAGCCGAACGGGGACTCTCTCCTACGAGCAGTACTTC.

The genes are TRBV15 and TRBJ2-1; D gene ambiguous. CDR3 length equals 15 residues. The V gene lost 0 bases and the J gene lost 8 bases, with 14 bases spanning the gap. The germline gives CDR1 LNHNV, CDR2 YYDKDF (reference sequence). CDR3 sequence reads: CATSRDLTSSDEQFF. The CDR3 bases are TGTGCCACCAGCAGAGATCTCACCTCCAGCGATGAGCAGTTCTTC.

This clone came up once. The genes are TRBV5-6 and TRBJ2-1; D unclear. The germline V gene has CDR1 SGHDT and CDR2 YYEEEE. The CDR3 is made up of 12 amino acids. Between the trimmed V and J ends, which lost 4 bases and 8 bases, there was a span of 10 bases. CDR3 sequence (DNA): TGTGCCAGCAGCGCCTTAGTCTATGAGCAGTTCTTC. It specifies CASSALVYEQFF.

The chain combines TRBV7-2 with TRBJ2-7; 9 nucleotides agree with TRBD1. Trimming removed 5 bases from V and 0 bases from J; junction bases left unmatched: 5. CDR1 and CDR2 from the germline V gene are SGHTA and FQGNSA. The CDR3 covers 15 residues. As DNA, the CDR3 is TGTGCCAGCAGCGTATCGGGACAGGGCTCCTACGAGCAGTACTTC. It yields the protein CASSVSGQGSYEQYF.

This rearrangement joins TRBV30 to TRBJ1-6; the D gene is possibly TRBD1 (5 bases). The V end lost 0 bases, the J end lost 0 bases, and 6 bases lay between the germline ends. The CDR3 extends over 15 amino acids. Germline CDR1 and CDR2: GTSNPN and SVGIG (reference sequence). The CDR3 coding sequence is TGTGCCTGGAGTGTAGACAGCTCCTATAATTCACCCCTCCACTTT. Encoded protein: CAWSVDSSYNSPLHF.

The J gene is TRBJ2-7, the V gene TRBV14; 8 bases agree with TRBD1. CDR1 and CDR2 (germline): SGHDN, FVKESK. The CDR3 length is 14 residues. Trimming took 0 bases from V and 6 from J; bases not matched to a gene: 4. CDR3 DNA: TGTGCCAGCAGCCAAGATTGGACAGGGAGCGAGCAGTACTTC. It encodes CASSQDWTGSEQYF.

The V call is TRBV3-1 (or the pseudogene TRBV3-2), the J call TRBJ1-6, with 7 bases lining up with TRBD1. Trimming removed 1 base from V and 6 bases from J; junction bases left unmatched: 6. Germline loops: CDR1 LGHDT, CDR2 YNNKEL (reference sequence). This CDR3 contains 16 residues. CDR3 nucleotides: TGTGCCAGCAGCCAAGCCACAGGGGATCCTAATTCACCCCTCCACTTT. Encoded protein: CASSQATGDPNSPLHF.

The J gene is TRBJ1-2, the V gene TRBV12-3 or TRBV12-4; TRBD1 is a possible D gene (6 bases). This CDR3 spans 13 amino acids. The ends were cut back, 10 bases at V and 7 bases at J, with 19 bases in the middle. The CDR3 sequence: CATLLGGPFGYTF. DNA of the CDR3: TGTGCCACCCTGCTGGGGGGGCCTTTTGGCTACACCTTC.